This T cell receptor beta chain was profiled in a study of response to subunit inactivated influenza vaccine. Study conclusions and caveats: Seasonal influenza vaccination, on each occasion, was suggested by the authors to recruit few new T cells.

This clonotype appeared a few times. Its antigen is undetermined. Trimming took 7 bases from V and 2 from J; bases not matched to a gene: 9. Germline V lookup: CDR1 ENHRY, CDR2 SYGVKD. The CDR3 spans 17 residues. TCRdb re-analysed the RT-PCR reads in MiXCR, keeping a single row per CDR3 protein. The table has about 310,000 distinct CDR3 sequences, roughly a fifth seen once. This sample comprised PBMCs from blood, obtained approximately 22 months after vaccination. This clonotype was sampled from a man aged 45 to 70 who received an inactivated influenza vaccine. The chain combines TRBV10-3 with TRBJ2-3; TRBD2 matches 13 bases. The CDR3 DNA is TGTGCCATCACCCGGCGAGGACTAGCGGGAGACACAGATACGCAGTATTTT. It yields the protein CAITRRGLAGDTDTQYF.